The sequence of this T cell receptor (beta chain) was determined in a study of blood T cells in healthy people across ages. The CDR3 is 14 amino acids. Between the trimmed V and J ends, which lost 0 bases and 0 bases, there was a span of 9 bases. CDR1 is DFQATT and CDR2 is SNEGSKA in the germline V gene (reference sequence). Alongside a J-beta primer mix, a sample-barcoded 5' primer served in a second PCR lasting 7 to 11 cycles. A template-switch adaptor that had 12 random nucleotides put a tag on each cDNA molecule. TCRdb called the 5' RACE reads again in MiXCR, with one record for every CDR3 protein. The data contain hundreds of thousands of distinct CDR3 sequences, roughly 20% of them seen just once; the ten biggest clones take up roughly 3.4%. This clonotype was seen a few times.

The genes are TRBV20-1 and TRBJ2-7, with D possibly called TRBD1 or TRBD2 (5 bases each). This clonotype originated in a man between 70 and 80 years old in good health. Material for sequencing was blood. The CDR3 DNA follows: TGCAGTGCTAGAGAGGGACGGGACTCCTACGAGCAGTACTTC. Translation: CSAREGRDSYEQYF.